This T cell receptor beta chain comes out of a study of neurological immune-mediated disorders. Time point noted: longitudinal time-point 1 (baseline). V shed 4 bases and J shed 5 bases, with 10 bases lying between them. The CDR3 length is 12 residues. Germline V gene data show CDR1 as SGHRS and CDR2 as YFSETQ. TCRdb ran MiXCR on the 5' RACE reads and lists one entry per CDR3 protein. The table has fewer than 90,000 distinct CDR3 sequences, roughly 10% seen once. At least ten counts were recorded for this clonotype. The clonotype comes from a man aged 25 to 40 in good health. This chain connects TRBV5-1 to TRBJ2-7, with TRBD2 as a possible D gene (5 bases). The sample comprised PBMCs. CDR3 DNA sequence: TGCGCCAGCAGCAGGGTGGAGGACGAGCAGTACTTC. Translation gives CASSRVEDEQYF.